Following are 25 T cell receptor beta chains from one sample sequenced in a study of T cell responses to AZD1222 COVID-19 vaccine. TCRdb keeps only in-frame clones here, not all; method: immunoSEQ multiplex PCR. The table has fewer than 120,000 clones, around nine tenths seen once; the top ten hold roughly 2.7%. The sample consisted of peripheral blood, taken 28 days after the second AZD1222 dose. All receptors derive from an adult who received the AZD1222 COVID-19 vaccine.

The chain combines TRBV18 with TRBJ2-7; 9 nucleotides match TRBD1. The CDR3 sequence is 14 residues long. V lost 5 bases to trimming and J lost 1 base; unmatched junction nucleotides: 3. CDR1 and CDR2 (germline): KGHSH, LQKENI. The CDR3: CASSRDRASYEQYF. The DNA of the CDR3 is TGTGCCAGCTCAAGGGACAGGGCTTCCTACGAGCAGTACTTC.

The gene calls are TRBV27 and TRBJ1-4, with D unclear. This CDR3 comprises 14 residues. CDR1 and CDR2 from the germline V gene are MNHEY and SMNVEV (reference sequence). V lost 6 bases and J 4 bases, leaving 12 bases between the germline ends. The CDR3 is CASSPPGSNEKLFF. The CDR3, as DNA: TGTGCCAGCAGCCCACCCGGGAGTAATGAAAAACTGTTTTTT.

The CDR3 here is CAISDPGGRGREKLFF. The CDR3 DNA sequence: TGTGCCATCAGTGACCCTGGTGGCAGGGGGCGAGAAAAACTGTTTTTT. The chain uses TRBV10-3 and TRBJ1-4; TRBD1 agrees at 8 bases. CDR3 length: 16 residues. The germline V gene has CDR1 ENHRY and CDR2 SYGVKD. With V trimmed by 3 bases and J by 8 bases, 11 bases remained unmatched.

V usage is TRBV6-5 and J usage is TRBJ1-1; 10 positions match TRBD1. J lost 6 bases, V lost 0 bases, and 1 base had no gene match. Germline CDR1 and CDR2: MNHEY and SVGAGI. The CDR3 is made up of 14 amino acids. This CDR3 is CASSYSGQGAEAFF. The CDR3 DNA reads TGTGCCAGCAGTTACTCCGGACAGGGGGCTGAAGCTTTCTTT.

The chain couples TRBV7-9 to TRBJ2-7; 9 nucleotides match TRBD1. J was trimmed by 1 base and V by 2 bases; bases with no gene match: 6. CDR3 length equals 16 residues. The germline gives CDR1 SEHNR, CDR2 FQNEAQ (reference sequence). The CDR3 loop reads CASSLLGTGPSYEQYF. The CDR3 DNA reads TGTGCCAGCAGCTTATTAGGGACAGGGCCTTCCTACGAGCAGTACTTC.

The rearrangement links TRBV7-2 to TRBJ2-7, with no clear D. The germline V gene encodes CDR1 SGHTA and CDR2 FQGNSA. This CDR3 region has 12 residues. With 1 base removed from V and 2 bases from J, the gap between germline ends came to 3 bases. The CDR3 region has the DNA TGTGCCAGCAGCTTAGGAGCCTACGAGCAGTACTTC. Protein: CASSLGAYEQYF.

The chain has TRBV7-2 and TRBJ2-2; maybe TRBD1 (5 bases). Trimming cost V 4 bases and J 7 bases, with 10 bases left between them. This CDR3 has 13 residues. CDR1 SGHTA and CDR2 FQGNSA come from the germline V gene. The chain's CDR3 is CASSSRVGGELFF. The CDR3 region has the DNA TGTGCCAGCAGCTCCAGGGTGGGCGGGGAGCTGTTTTTT.

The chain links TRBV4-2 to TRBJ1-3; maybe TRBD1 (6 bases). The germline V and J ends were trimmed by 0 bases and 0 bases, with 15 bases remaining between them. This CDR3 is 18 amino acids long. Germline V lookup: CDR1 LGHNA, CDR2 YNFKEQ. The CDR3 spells CASSQDRGAGVSGNTIYF. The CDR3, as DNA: TGTGCCAGCAGCCAAGATCGGGGGGCAGGGGTCTCTGGAAACACCATATATTTT.

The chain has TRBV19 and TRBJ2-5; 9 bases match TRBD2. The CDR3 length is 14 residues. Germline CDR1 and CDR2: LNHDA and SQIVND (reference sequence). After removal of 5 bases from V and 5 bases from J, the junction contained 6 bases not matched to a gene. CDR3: CASSFASGAETQYF. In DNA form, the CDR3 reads TGTGCCAGTAGTTTTGCTAGCGGGGCTGAGACCCAGTACTTC.

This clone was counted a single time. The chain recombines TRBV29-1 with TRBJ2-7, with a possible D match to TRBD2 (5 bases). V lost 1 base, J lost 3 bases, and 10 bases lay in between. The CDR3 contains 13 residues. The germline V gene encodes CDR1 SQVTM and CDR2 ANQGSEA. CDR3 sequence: CSVEATGNYEQYF. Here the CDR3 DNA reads TGCAGCGTTGAAGCTACGGGGAACTACGAGCAGTACTTC.

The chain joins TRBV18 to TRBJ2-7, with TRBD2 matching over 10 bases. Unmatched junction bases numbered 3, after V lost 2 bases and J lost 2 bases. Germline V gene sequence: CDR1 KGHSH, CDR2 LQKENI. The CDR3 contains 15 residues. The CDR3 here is CASSPKAGGPYEQYF. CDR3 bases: TGTGCCAGCTCACCAAAAGCGGGGGGGCCCTACGAGCAGTACTTC.

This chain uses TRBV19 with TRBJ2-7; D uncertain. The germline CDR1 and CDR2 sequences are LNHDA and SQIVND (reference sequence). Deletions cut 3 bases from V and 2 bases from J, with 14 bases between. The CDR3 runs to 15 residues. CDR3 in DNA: TGTGCCAGTAGTATCGGAGCGCTATTCCCCTACGAGCAGTACTTC. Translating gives CASSIGALFPYEQYF.

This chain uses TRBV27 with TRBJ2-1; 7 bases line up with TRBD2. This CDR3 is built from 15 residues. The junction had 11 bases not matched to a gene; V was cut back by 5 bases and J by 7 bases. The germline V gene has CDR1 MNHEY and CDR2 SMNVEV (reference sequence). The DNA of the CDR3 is TGTGCCAGCAGTGTCCGGGACTTGGGAGGGAATGAGCAGTTCTTC. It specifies CASSVRDLGGNEQFF.

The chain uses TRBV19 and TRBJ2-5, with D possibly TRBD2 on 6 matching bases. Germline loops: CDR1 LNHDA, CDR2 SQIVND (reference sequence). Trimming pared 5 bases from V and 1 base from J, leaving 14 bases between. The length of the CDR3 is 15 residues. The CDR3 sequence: CASSARLEAQETQYF. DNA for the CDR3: TGTGCCAGTAGTGCCCGACTAGAGGCCCAAGAGACCCAGTACTTC.

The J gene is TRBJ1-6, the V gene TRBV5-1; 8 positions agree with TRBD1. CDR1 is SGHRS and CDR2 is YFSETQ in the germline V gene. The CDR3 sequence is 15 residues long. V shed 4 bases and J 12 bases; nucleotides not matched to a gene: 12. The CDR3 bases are TGCGCCAGCAGCACGTTGACAGGGGTTAAAGAACCCCTCCACTTT. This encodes CASSTLTGVKEPLHF.

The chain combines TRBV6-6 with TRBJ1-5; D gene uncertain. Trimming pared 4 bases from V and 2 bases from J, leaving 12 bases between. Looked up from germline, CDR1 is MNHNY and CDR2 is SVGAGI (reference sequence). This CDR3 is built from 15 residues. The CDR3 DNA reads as TGTGCCAGCAGTTCCCCGGCCGGGGGCAATCAGCCCCAGCATTTT. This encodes CASSSPAGGNQPQHF.

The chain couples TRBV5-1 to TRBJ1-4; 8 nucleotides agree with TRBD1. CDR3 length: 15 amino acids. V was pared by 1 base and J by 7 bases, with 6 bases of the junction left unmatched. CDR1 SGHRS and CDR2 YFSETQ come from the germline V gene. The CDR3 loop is CASSLRTGQAEKLFF. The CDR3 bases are TGCGCCAGCAGCTTGAGAACGGGACAGGCTGAAAAACTGTTTTTT.

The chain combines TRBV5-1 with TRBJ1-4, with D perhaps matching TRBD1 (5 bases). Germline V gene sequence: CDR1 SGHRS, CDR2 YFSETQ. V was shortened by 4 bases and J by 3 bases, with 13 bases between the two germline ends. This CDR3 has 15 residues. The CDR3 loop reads CASSRGGSANEKLFF. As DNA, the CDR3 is TGCGCCAGCAGCCGCGGGGGATCGGCTAATGAAAAACTGTTTTTT.

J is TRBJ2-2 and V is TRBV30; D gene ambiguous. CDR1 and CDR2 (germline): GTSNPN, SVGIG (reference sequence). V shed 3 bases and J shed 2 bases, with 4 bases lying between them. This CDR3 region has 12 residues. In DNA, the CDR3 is TGTGCCTGGAGCGTAAACACCGGGGAGCTGTTTTTT. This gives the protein CAWSVNTGELFF.

The CDR3 sequence: CASSSTRILRGPNYGYTF. In DNA, the CDR3 is TGTGCCAGCAGTTCCACGCGGATATTAAGGGGGCCCAACTATGGCTACACCTTC. The rearrangement links TRBV6-2 or TRBV6-3 to TRBJ1-2, with 7 bases that match TRBD1. V trimming: 4 bases; J trimming: 2 bases; junction bases outside the gene matches: 16. There are 18 residues in the CDR3. The germline V gene encodes CDR1 MNHEY and CDR2 SVGEGT.

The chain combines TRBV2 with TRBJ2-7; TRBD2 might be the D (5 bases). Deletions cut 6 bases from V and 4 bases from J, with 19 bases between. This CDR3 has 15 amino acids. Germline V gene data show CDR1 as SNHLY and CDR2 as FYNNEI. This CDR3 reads CASRAPGFGPYEQYF. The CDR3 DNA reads TGTGCCAGCAGAGCGCCGGGGTTTGGTCCTTACGAGCAGTACTTC.

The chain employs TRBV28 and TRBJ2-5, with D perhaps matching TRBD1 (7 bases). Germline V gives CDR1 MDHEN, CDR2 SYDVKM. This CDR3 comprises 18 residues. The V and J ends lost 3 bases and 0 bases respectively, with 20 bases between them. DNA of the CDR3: TGTGCCAGCAGTTTGGCGACAGGGCTGGGGGGATACCAAGAGACCCAGTACTTC. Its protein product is CASSLATGLGGYQETQYF.

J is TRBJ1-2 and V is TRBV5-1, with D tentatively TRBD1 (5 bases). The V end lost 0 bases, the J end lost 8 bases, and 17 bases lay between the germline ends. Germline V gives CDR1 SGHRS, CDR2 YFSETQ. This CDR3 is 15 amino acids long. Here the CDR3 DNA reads TGCGCCAGCAGCTTGGCCGGCAGGGAGACGGGAGGCTACACCTTC. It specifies CASSLAGRETGGYTF.

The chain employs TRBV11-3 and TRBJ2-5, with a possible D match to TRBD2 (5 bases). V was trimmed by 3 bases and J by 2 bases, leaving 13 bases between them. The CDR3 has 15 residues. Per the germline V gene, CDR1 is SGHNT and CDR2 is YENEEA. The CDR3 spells CASSLEAGVQETQYF. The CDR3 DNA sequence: TGTGCCAGCAGCTTGGAGGCAGGAGTGCAAGAGACCCAGTACTTC.

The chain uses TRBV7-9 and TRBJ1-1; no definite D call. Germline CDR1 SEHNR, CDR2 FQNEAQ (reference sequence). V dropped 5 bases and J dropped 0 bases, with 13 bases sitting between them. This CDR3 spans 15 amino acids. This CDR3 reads CASSRPGLMNTEAFF. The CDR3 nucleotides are TGTGCCAGCAGCCGACCCGGACTGATGAACACTGAAGCTTTCTTT.